The 10 T cell receptor beta chains below come from one sample, sequenced in a study of T-cell memory formation after mild COVID-19. TCRdb processed the 5' RACE reads anew with MiXCR; each CDR3 protein has one entry. The profile covers about 440,000 distinct CDR3 sequences, with around 18% appearing a single time and more than 8% taken by the ten largest. Sequencing used PBMCs or a T cell subset sorted from them (not recorded which). These receptors were taken from an adult woman who had mild COVID-19 (a few samples of this study predate the infection). Cell type and time point are not known.

This clonotype came up a few times. The chain employs TRBV28 and TRBJ1-2; maybe TRBD1 (5 bases). The CDR3 sequence is 15 residues long. The germline V and J ends were trimmed by 5 bases and 4 bases, with 17 bases remaining between them. From germline, CDR1 is MDHEN and CDR2 SYDVKM. The CDR3 DNA follows: TGTGCCAGCAGTCCTAGTGAGGGGCGCGGCTATGGCTACACCTTC. Its translation is CASSPSEGRGYGYTF.

This clonotype was counted a few times. The rearrangement links TRBV20-1 to TRBJ1-4, with D possibly TRBD1 on 6 matching bases. CDR3 length: 13 residues. V was trimmed by 5 bases and J by 8 bases, leaving 15 bases between them. Germline CDR1 reads DFQATT; CDR2 reads SNEGSKA (reference sequence). The chain's CDR3 is CSAQDSFGEKLFF. CDR3 nucleotide sequence: TGCAGTGCTCAGGACAGTTTCGGGGAAAAACTGTTTTTT.

This clonotype was counted between two and nine times. V is TRBV4-2 and J is TRBJ1-3; unclear D gene. Trimming shortened V by 4 bases and J by 0 bases, and 7 bases separated the two germline ends. CDR3 length: 14 amino acids. Germline V gives CDR1 LGHNA, CDR2 YNFKEQ. The CDR3 here is CASSLPDSGNTIYF. The CDR3 nucleotides are TGTGCCAGCAGCCTCCCCGACTCTGGAAACACCATATATTTT.

The rearrangement uses TRBV18 and TRBJ2-5; D gene unclear. Trimming cost V 0 bases and J 4 bases, with 6 bases left between them. This CDR3 region has 13 residues. Germline-derived CDR1 and CDR2 are KGHSH and LQKENI. The CDR3 is CASSPPNRETQYF. In nucleotides, the CDR3 is TGTGCCAGCTCACCACCTAACCGAGAGACCCAGTACTTC.

This clonotype was counted only a few times. This chain links TRBV7-2 with TRBJ2-7; 7 nucleotides agree with TRBD2. The CDR3 length is 14 residues. The germline gives CDR1 SGHTA, CDR2 FQGNSA. V gave up 0 bases and J gave up 3 bases; unmatched junction bases: 2. CDR3 coding DNA: TGTGCCAGCAGCTTAGCGGGAGGGGTCTACGAGCAGTACTTC. This sequence encodes CASSLAGGVYEQYF.

The V gene is TRBV19, the J gene TRBJ1-5; 9 bases match TRBD1. Trimming cost V 4 bases and J 7 bases; bases outside gene matches: 8. CDR1 LNHDA and CDR2 SQIVND come from the germline V gene (reference sequence). CDR3 length equals 15 residues. In DNA, the CDR3 is TGTGCCAGTAGTACGAGAACAGGGGGCGGGCAGCCCCAGCATTTT. Its protein is CASSTRTGGGQPQHF.

The V call is TRBV4-2, the J call TRBJ1-4, with D possibly being TRBD1 (5 bases). The CDR3 runs 14 residues. V dropped 4 bases and J dropped 4 bases, with 10 bases sitting between them. CDR1 is LGHNA, CDR2 YNFKEQ, per germline. The CDR3 DNA is TGTGCCAGCAGCCCGCTTGGGGGTAATGAAAAACTGTTTTTT. Encoded protein: CASSPLGGNEKLFF.

The chain joins TRBV19 to TRBJ2-1, with a weak D call TRBD2 (6 bases). The germline CDR1 and CDR2 sequences are LNHDA and SQIVND (reference sequence). V was cut by 0 bases and J by 6 bases, with 18 bases left in between. CDR3 length: 17 amino acids. The CDR3 reads CASSIDFGGLTFNEQFF. The CDR3 nucleotides read TGTGCCAGTAGTATAGATTTCGGGGGACTTACCTTCAATGAGCAGTTCTTC.

The genes are TRBV7-2 and TRBJ2-5, with 7 bases fitting TRBD1. J lost 5 bases, V lost 6 bases, and 6 bases had no gene match. This CDR3 has 13 residues. Germline CDR1 and CDR2: SGHTA and FQGNSA. The CDR3 is CASSGQVLETQYF. The CDR3 DNA reads as TGTGCCAGCAGTGGACAGGTGTTGGAGACCCAGTACTTC.

Comment on this clonotype: The junction shows a germline mismatch at one end, possibly a read error. This chain uses TRBV24-1 with TRBJ1-2; no firm D call. Germline V gives CDR1 KGHDR, CDR2 SFDVKD. The CDR3 length is 11 residues. DNA for the CDR3: TGTGCCACCAGTGGTCCTGATGGCTACCCCTTC. Residues: CATSGPDGYPF.